The sequence of this TCR beta chain was determined in a study of beta chain features in type 1 diabetes. This clone was observed a few times. Investigators reverse transcribed all isolated RNA, so they sequenced expressed TCRB transcripts. Sequencing used immunoSEQ multiplex PCR; TCRdb keeps in-frame clones, though not all of them. The table includes about 40,000 clones, approximately 50% detected once. By way of CD45RO/CCR7/CD25/CD127/CD95/CD27, the CD4+ regulatory, stem cell-like memory, central memory and naive cells were sorted. The clonotype originates from a woman younger than 35 in good health. Sequenced input: central memory CD4+ T cells from blood.

CDR3 sequence reads: CASSKNRDSDGYTF. In DNA, the CDR3 is TGCGCCAGCAGCAAAAACCGGGACAGCGATGGCTACACCTTC. The chain uses TRBV5-1 and TRBJ1-2; 7 bases agree with TRBD1. The CDR3 length is 14 residues. J gave up 6 bases and V 4 bases, and 9 bases lay outside the gene matches. Per germline, CDR1 SGHRS and CDR2 YFSETQ.